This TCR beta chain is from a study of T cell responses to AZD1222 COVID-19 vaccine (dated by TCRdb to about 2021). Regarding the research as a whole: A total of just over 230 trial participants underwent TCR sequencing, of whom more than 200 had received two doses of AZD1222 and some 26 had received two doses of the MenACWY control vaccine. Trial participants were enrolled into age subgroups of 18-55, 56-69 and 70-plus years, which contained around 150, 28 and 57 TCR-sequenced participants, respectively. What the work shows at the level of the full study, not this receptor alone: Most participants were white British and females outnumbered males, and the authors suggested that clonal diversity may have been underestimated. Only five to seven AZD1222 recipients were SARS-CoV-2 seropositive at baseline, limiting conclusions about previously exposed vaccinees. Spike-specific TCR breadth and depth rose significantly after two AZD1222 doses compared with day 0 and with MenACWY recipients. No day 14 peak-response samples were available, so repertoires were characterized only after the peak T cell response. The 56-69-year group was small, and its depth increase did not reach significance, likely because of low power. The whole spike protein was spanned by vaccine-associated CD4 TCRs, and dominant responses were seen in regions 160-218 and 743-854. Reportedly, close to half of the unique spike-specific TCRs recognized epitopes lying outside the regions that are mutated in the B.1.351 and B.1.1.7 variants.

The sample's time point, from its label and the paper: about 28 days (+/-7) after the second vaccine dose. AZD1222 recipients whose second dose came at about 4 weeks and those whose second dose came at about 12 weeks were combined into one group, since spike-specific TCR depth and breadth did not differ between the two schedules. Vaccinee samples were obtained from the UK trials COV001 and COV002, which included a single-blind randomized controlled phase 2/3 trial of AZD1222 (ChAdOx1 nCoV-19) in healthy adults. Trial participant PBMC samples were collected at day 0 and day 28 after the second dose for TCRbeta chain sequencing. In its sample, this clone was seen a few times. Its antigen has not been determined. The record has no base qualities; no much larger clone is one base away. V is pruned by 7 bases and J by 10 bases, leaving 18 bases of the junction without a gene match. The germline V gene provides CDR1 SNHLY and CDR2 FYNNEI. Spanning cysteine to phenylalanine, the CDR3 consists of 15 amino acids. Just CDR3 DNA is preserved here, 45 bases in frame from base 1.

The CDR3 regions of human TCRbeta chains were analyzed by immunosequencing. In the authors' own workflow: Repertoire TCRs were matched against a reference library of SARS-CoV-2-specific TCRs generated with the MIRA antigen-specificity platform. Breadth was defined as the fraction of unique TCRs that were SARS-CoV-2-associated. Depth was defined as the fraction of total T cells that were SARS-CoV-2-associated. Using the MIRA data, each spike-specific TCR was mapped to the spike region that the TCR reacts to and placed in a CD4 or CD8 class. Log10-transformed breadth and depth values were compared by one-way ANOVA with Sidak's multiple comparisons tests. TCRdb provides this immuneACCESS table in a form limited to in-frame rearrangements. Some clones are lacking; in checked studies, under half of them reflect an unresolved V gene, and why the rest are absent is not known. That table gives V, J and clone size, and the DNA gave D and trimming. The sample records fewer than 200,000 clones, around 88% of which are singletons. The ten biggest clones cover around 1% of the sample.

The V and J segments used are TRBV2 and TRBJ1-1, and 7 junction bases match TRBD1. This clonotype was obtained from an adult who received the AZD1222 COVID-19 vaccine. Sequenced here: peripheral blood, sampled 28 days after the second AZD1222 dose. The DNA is TGTGCCAGCATAGGCGACCGGGACAGAGCCCGGGTAGCTTTCTTT. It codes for CASIGDRDRARVAFF. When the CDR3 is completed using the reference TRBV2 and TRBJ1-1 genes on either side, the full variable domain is EPEVTQTPSHQVTQMGQEVILRCVPISNHLYFYWYRQILGQKVEFLVSFYNNEISEKSEIFDDQFSVERPDGSNFTLKIRSTKLEDSAMYFCASIGDRDRARVAFFGQGTRLTVV.